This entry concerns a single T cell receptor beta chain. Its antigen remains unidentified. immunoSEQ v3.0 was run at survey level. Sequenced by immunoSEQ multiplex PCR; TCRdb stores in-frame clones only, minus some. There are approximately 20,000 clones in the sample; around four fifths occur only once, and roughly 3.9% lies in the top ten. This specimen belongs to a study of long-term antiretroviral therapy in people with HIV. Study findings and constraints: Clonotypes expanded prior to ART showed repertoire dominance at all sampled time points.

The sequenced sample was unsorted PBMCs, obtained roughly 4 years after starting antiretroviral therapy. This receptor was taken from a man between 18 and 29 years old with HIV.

CDR3 sequence (DNA): TGTGCCAGCAGTTTAAGCTCCACAGGGTACCGCACAGATACGCAGTATTTT. Translation gives CASSLSSTGYRTDTQYF. The chain joins TRBV28 to TRBJ2-3; D perhaps matches TRBD1 (6 bases). With 2 bases removed from V and 1 base from J, the gap between germline ends came to 16 bases. CDR3 length equals 17 residues. Germline V gives CDR1 MDHEN, CDR2 SYDVKM.